This TCR beta chain was identified in a study of CD8 T cells in Susac syndrome. RNA amounts of roughly 0.45 to 1 ug underwent reverse transcription with random hexamers. One entry per CDR3 protein, called by TCRdb with MiXCR from the immunoSEQ multiplex PCR reads. The table shows hundreds of thousands of distinct CDR3 sequences, with around 93% occurring only once. High-throughput TCR beta sequencing covered peripheral CD8+ and CD4+ T cells. Negative magnetic isolation gave CD8+ and CD4+ cells; FACS enriched CD8+ TEMRA. Sample: CD4+ T cells from PBMCs. This sequence was found in a human donor with Susac syndrome.

DNA for the CDR3: TGTGCCAGCAGTAAGACTAGTGGTGAGCAGTTCTTC. Translation gives CASSKTSGEQFF. The chain couples TRBV6-6 to TRBJ2-1, with D perhaps matching TRBD2 (6 bases). The CDR3 totals 12 residues. The V gene lost 5 bases and the J gene lost 9 bases, with 11 bases spanning the gap. CDR1 and CDR2 (germline): MNHNY, SVGAGI (reference sequence).